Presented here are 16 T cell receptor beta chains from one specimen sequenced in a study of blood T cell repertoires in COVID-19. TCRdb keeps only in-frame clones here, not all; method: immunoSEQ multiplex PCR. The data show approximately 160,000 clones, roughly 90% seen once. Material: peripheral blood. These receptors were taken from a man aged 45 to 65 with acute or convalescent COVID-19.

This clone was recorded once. CDR3 in amino acids: CASSFSNRGYGNSPLHF. DNA for the CDR3: TGTGCCAGCAGCTTCTCAAACAGGGGCTACGGCAATTCACCCCTCCACTTT. The chain links TRBV11-2 to TRBJ1-6; 7 nucleotides agree with TRBD1. Looked up from germline, CDR1 is SGHAT and CDR2 is FQNNGV. Trimming at V came to 3 bases and at J to 7 bases, leaving 12 bases not matched to a gene. This CDR3 has 17 residues.

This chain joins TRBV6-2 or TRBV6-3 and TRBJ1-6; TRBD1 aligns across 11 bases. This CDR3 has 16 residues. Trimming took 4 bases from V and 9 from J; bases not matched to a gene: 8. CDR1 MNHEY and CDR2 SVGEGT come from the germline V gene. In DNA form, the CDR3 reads TGTGCCAGCAGTTCGTGGGGTGGACAGGGGGCTTCACCCCTCCACTTT. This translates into CASSSWGGQGASPLHF.

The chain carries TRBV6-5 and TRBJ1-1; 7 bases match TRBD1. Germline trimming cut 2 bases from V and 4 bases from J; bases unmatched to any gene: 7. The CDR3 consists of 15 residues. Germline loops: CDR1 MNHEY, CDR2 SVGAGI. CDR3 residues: CASSYRTGASTEAFF. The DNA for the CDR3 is TGTGCCAGCAGTTACCGAACAGGGGCGAGCACTGAAGCTTTCTTT.

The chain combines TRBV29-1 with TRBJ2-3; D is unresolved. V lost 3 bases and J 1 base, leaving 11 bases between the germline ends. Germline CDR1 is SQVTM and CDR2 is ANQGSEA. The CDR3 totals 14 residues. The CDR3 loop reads CSVDSSTGTDTQYF. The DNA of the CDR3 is TGCAGCGTTGATTCCAGCACAGGCACAGATACGCAGTATTTT.

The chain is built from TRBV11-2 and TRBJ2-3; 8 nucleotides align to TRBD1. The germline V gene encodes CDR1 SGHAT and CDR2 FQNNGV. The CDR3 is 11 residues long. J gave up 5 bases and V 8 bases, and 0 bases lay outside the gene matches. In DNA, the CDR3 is TGTGCCAGCGGACAGGGAGATACGCAGTATTTT. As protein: CASGQGDTQYF. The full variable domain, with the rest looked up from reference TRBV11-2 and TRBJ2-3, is EAGVAQSPRYKIIEKRQSVAFWCNPISGHATLYWYQQILGQGPKLLIQFQNNGVVDDSQLPKDRFSAERLKGVDSTLKIQPAKLEDSAVYLCASGQGDTQYFGPGTRLTVL.

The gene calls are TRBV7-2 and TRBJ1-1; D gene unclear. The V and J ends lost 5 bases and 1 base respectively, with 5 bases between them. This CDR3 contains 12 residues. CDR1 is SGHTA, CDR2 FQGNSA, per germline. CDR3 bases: TGTGCCAGCAGCCCTAAGAACACTGAAGCTTTCTTT. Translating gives CASSPKNTEAFF. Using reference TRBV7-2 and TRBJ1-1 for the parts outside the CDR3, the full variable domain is GAGVSQSPSNKVTEKGKDVELRCDPISGHTALYWYRQSLGQGLEFLIYFQGNSAPDKSGLPSDRFSAERTGGSVSTLTIQRTQQEDSAVYLCASSPKNTEAFFGQGTRLTVV.

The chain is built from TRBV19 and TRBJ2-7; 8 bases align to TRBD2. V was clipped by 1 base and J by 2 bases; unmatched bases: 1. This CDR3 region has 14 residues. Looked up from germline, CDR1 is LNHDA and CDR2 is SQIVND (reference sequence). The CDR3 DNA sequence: TGTGCCAGTAGTATAGGCGGGGGGCCCTACGAGCAGTACTTC. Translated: CASSIGGGPYEQYF.

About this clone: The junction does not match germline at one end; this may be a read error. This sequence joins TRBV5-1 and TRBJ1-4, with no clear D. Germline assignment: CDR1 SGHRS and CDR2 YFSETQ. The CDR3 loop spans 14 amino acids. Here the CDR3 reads CASSVTITNEKLFF. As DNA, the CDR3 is TGCGCCAGCAGCGTTACTATAACTAACGAAAAACTGTTTTTT.

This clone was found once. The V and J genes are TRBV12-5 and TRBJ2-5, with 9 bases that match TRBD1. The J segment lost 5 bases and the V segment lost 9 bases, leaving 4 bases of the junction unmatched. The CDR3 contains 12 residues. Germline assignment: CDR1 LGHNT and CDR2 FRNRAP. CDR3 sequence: CASGQGRETQYF. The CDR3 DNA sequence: TGTGCTAGCGGACAGGGGAGGGAGACCCAGTACTTC.

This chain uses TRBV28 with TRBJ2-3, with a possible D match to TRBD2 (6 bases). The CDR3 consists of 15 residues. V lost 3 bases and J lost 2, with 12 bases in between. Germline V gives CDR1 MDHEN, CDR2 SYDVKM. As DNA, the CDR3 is TGTGCCAGCAGTTTTTTCGGGGGTACCACAGATACGCAGTATTTT. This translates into CASSFFGGTTDTQYF.

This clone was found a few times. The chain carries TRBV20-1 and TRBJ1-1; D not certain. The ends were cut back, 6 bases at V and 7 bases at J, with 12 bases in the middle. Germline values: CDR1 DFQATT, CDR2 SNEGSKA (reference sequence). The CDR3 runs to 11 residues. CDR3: CSAEVSGEAFF. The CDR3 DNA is TGCAGTGCCGAGGTCAGCGGTGAAGCTTTCTTT.

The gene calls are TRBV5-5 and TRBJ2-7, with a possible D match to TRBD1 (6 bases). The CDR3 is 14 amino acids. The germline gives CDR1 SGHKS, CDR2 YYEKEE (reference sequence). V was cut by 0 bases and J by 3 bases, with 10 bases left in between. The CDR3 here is CASSLEDSIYEQYV. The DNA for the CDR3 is TGTGCCAGCAGCTTGGAGGACAGCATCTACGAGCAGTACGTC.

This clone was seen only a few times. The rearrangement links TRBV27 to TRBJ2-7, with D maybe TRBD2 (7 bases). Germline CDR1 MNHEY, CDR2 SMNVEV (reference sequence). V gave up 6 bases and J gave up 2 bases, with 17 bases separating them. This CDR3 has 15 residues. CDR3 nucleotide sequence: TGTGCCAGCAGCCCGACGGGGGGCAAGCCCTACGAGCAGTACGTC. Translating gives CASSPTGGKPYEQYV.

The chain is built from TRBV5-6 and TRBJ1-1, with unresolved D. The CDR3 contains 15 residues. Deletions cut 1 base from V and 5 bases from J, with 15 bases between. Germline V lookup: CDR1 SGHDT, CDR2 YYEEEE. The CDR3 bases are TGTGCCAGCAGCTTGTTTCGGGGTTTAGATACTGAAGCTTTCTTT. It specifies CASSLFRGLDTEAFF.

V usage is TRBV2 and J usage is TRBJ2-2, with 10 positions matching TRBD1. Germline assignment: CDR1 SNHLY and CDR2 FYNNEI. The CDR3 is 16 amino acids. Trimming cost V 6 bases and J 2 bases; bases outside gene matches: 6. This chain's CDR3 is CASSLTGGSNTGELFF. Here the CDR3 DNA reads TGTGCCAGCAGCTTGACAGGGGGCTCAAACACCGGGGAGCTGTTTTTT.

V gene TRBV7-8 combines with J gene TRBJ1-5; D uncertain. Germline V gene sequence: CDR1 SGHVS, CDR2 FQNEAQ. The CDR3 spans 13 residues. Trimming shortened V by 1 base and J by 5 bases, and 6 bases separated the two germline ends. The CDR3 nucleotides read TGTGCCAGCAGCTTAGACCGGGATCAGCCCCAGCATTTT. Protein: CASSLDRDQPQHF.